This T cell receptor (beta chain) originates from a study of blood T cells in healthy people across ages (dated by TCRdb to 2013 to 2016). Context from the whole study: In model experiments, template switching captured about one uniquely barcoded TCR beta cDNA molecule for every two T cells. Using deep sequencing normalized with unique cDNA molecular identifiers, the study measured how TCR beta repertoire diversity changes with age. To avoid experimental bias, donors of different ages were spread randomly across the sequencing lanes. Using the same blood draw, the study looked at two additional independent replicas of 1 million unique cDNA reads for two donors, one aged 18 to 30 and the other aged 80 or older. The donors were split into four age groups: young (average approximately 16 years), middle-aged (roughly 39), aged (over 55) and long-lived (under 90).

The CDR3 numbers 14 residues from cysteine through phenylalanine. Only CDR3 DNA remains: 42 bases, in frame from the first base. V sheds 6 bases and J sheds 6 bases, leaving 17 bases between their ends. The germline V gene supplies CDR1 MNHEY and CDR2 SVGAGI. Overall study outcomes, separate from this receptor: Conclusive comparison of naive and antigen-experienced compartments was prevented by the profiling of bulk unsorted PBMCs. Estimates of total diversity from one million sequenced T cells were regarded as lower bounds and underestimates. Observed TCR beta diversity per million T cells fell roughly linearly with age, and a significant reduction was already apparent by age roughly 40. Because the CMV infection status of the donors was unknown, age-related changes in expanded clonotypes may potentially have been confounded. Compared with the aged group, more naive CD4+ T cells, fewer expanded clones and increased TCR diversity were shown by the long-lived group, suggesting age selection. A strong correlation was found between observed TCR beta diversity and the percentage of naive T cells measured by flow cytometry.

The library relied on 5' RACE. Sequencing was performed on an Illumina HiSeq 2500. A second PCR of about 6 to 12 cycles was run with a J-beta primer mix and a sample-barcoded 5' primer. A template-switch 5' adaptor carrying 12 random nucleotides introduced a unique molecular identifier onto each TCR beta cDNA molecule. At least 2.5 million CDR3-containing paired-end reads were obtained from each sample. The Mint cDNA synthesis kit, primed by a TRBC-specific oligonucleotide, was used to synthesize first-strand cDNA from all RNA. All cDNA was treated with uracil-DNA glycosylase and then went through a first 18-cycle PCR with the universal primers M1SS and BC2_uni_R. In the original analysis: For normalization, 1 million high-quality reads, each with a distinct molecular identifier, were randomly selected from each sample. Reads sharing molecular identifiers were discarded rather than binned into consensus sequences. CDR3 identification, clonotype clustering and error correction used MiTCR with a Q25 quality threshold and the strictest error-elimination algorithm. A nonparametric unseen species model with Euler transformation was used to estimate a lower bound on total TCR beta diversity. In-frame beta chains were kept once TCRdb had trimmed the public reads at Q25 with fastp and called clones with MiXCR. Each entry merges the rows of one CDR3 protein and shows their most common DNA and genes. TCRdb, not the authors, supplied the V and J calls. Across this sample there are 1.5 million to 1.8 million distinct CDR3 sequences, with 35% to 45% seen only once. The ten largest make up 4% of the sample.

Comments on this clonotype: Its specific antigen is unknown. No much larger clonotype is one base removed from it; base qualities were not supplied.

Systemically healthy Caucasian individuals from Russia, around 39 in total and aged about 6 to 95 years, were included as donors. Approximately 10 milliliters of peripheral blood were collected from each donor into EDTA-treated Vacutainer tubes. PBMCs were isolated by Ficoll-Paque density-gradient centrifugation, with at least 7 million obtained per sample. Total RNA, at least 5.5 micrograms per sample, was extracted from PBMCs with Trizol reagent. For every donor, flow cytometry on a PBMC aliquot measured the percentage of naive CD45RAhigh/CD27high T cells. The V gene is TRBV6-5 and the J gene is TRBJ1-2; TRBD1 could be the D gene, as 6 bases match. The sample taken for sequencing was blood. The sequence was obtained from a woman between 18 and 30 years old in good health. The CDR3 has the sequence CASRGTTGYHGYTF. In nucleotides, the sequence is TGTGCCAGCAGGGGAACAACAGGGTACCATGGCTACACCTTC.